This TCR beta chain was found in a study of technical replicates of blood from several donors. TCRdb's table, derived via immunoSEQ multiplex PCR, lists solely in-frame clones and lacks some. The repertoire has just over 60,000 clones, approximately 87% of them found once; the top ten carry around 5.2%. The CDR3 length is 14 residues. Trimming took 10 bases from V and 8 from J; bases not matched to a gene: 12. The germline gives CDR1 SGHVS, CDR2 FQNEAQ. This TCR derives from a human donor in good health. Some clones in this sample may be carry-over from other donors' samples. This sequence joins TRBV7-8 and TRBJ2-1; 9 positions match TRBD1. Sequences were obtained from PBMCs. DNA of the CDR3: TGTGCCATCTCTCCGGGACAGGGATACGATGAGCAGTTCTTC. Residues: CAISPGQGYDEQFF. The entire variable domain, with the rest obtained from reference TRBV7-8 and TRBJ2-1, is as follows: GAGVSQSPRYKVAKRGQDVALRCDPISGHVSLFWYQQALGQGPEFLTYFQNEAQLDKSGLPSDRFFAERPEGSVSTLKIQRTQQEDSAVYLCAISPGQGYDEQFFGPGTRLTVL.